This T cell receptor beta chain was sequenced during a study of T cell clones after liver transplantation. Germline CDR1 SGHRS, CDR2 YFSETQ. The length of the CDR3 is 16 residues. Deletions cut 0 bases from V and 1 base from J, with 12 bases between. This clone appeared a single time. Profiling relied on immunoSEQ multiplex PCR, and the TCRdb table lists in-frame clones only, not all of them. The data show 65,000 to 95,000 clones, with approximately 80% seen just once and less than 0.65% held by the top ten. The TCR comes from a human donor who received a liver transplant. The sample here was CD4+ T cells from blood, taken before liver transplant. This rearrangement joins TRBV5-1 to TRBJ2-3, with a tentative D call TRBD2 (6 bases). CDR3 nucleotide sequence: TGCGCCAGCAGCTTGGAAGGCGGGGCAGGCACAGATACGCAGTATTTT. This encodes CASSLEGGAGTDTQYF.